This note documents a single TCR beta chain sequence. The antigen is undetermined. The data were obtained in a study of cytomegalovirus exposure and HLA in healthy donors. The wider study: A prior analysis found about 110 million unique TCR beta sequences from around 200 million T cells. For the 300 to 450 genotyped donors, more than 65% fell within the Caucasian-associated ancestry cluster. Study-level points and caveats: The authors listed 150 to 200 TCR beta chains as cytomegalovirus-associated. Later, an analysis showed that TCR beta chains associated with HLA were more clonally expanded than others that were equally common.

V shed 6 bases, J shed 4 bases, and the junction held 5 bases outside the gene matches. Looked up from germline, CDR1 is SQVTM and CDR2 is ANQGSEA. The CDR3 spans 12 residues. Primers included in the PCR were 60 Vbeta and 13 Jbeta primers. Sequencing was performed with immunoSEQ multiplex PCR; in TCRdb, only in-frame clones are kept and a portion is missing. The sample includes 150,000 to 200,000 clones. Sequencing used PBMCs. The source of this sequence is a woman between 18 and 30 years old in good health and CMV-seropositive. This rearrangement joins TRBV29-1 to TRBJ2-5, with TRBD1 matching over 7 bases. The DNA for the CDR3 is TGCAGCGTCCATCCAGGGGGAGAGACCCAGTACTTC. This codes for CSVHPGGETQYF.